These T cell receptor beta chains were read from a single sample in a study of T cell responses to AZD1222 COVID-19 vaccine. Assay used: immunoSEQ multiplex PCR; TCRdb lists only in-frame clones, some missing. The profile covers about 70,000 clones, with 83% appearing a single time and 6.5% taken by the ten largest. The sequencing here drew on peripheral blood, taken 28 days after the second AZD1222 dose. All receptors derive from an adult who received the AZD1222 COVID-19 vaccine. CDR3s include the opening cysteine and the closing phenylalanine or tryptophan. D genes are given only for firm matches. Part of the rows lack a size; the others show once, few, many or a class for expanded clones.

j_call clone_size d_call v_call cdr3_nt cdr3_aa
TRBJ1-5 - - TRBV6-2/TRBV6-3 TGTGCCAGCAGTTACACACGGAATAGCAATCAGCCCCAGCATTTT CASSYTRNSNQPQHF
TRBJ2-1 - TRBD2 TRBV2 TGTGCCAGCAACACCATGGGGGGGATGGGGGACAATGAGCAGTTCTTC CASNTMGGMGDNEQFF
TRBJ2-2 - - TRBV15 TGTGCCACCAGCAGAGAATGGGGGGCCTCGAACACCGGGGAGCTGTTTTTT CATSREWGASNTGELFF
TRBJ2-1 - - TRBV27 TGTGCCAGCACCTGGAATCAGGGGCCCTACAATGAGCAGTTCTTC CASTWNQGPYNEQFF
TRBJ2-5 - - TRBV3-1/TRBV3-2 TGTGCCAGCAGCCCTCTACAAGAGACCCAGTACTTC CASSPLQETQYF
TRBJ2-6 - - TRBV6-6 TGTGCCAGCAGTCCGCGGGCAACCCGCTCTGGGGCCAACGTCCTGACTTTC CASSPRATRSGANVLTF
TRBJ1-2 - - TRBV5-4 TGTGCCAGCAGGCACGCCGGGACGAGACTGGCGGTTTACACCTTC CASRHAGTRLAVYTF
TRBJ2-1 - - TRBV19 TGTGCCAGTAGTATGGCCAGGGGAGGTGAGCAGTTCTTC CASSMARGGEQFF
TRBJ2-1 - - TRBV5-4 TGTGCCAGCAGCTCAGGGGGGGCGTTATACAATGAGCAGTTCTTC CASSSGGALYNEQFF
TRBJ1-1 once - TRBV7-2 TGTGCCAGCAGCTTAGATCGGCAGGGGCTCACTGAAGCTTTCTTT CASSLDRQGLTEAFF
TRBJ2-5 once - TRBV19 TGTGCCAGTAGTATCAAAGAGACCCAGTACTTC CASSIKETQYF
TRBJ1-3 - - TRBV20-1 TGCAGTGCTAGTTCGGACTCTGGAAACACCATATATTTT CSASSDSGNTIYF
TRBJ1-1 - TRBD1 TRBV29-1 TGCAGCGTCAATCCAGGGGGCCCTGGTGAAGCTTTCTTT CSVNPGGPGEAFF
TRBJ2-3 - - TRBV5-6 TGTGCCAGCAGCAGGGGCACAGATACGCAGTATTTT CASSRGTDTQYF
TRBJ2-1 - - TRBV5-1 TGCGCCAGCAGCTTCCAGGGAATCAATGAGCAGTTCTTC CASSFQGINEQFF
TRBJ2-2 - - TRBV29-1 TGCAGCTCCCTGACTAGTTTTACCGGGGAGCTGTTTTTT CSSLTSFTGELFF
TRBJ2-1 - - TRBV10-3 TGTGCCATCAGTGAGGCCAGCAATGAGCAGTTCTTC CAISEASNEQFF
TRBJ2-5 - - TRBV27 TGTGCCAGCAGGGGGGCTAGTGAGACCCAGTACTTC CASRGASETQYF
TRBJ1-1 - - TRBV7-8 TGTGCCAGCAGCTCCAACAGGAACACTGAAGCTTTCTTT CASSSNRNTEAFF
TRBJ2-5 - TRBD1 TRBV7-9 TGTGCCAGCAGCTTCGGGGAGAGGGGGCCTGAGGCTTCCCAGTACTTC CASSFGERGPEASQYF
TRBJ1-2 - TRBD1 TRBV7-9 TGTGCCAGCAGCTCGCGGACAGGGAGTAACTATGGCTACACCTTC CASSSRTGSNYGYTF
TRBJ1-5 few - TRBV14 TGTGCCAGCAGCCAGGGTCCGAATCAGCCCCAGCATTTT CASSQGPNQPQHF
TRBJ2-7 - TRBD1 TRBV4-2 TGTGCCACCCGCCACCACGACTGGGGGACAGGCAAACCTTACGAGCAGTACTTC CATRHHDWGTGKPYEQYF
TRBJ2-1 once - TRBV6-7 TGTGCCAGCACCACAAAGGGGGGGCCGAATGAGCAGTTCTTC CASTTKGGPNEQFF
TRBJ1-5 few - TRBV18 TGTGCCAGCTCACCAGCGGTTGACCAGCCCCAGCATTTT CASSPAVDQPQHF
TRBJ2-5 - - TRBV15 TGTGCCACCAGCAAGGGGGGGGCCCTAGAGACCCAGTACTTC CATSKGGALETQYF
TRBJ1-1 - - TRBV7-9 TGTGCCAGCAGCTTTAGGGGGAACACTGAAGCTTTCTTT CASSFRGNTEAFF
TRBJ2-2 - TRBD2 TRBV10-3 TGTGCCGCCCAGACTAGCGGGGGGGCAGGCACCGGGGAGCTGTTTTTT CAAQTSGGAGTGELFF
TRBJ1-1 - - TRBV7-9 TGTGCCAGCAGCTTAGGGGCGACAATGAACACTGAAGCTTTCTTT CASSLGATMNTEAFF
TRBJ2-1 - TRBD1 TRBV7-6 TGTGCCAGCAGCTTAGGCGGACAGGCCAATGAGCAGTTCTTC CASSLGGQANEQFF
TRBJ1-2 - - TRBV27 TGTGCCAGCAGTGCCCGACTTGGCGGCTACACCTTC CASSARLGGYTF
TRBJ1-2 once - TRBV5-1 TGCGCCAGCAGCTTGCCCGGACAAGGGGACGACTACACCTTC CASSLPGQGDDYTF
TRBJ2-5 - - TRBV5-4 TGTGCCAGCAGACGGGGGGCGGGACAGAGACAAGAGACCCAGTACTTC CASRRGAGQRQETQYF
TRBJ1-2 - - TRBV9 TGTGCCAGCAGCTGGGACGGCTCCTTGGCATGGTATGGCTACACCTTC CASSWDGSLAWYGYTF
TRBJ1-1 - - TRBV5-6 TGTGCCAGCAGCTTGGGTGGAAGGGGCATGGGCACTGAAGCTTTCTTT CASSLGGRGMGTEAFF
TRBJ2-5 - - TRBV3-1/TRBV3-2 TGTGCCAGCAGACGGGCTGGACAGCAAGAGACCCAGTACTTC CASRRAGQQETQYF
TRBJ1-5 - - TRBV11-1 TGTGCCAGCAGCTTAGCTGGCCTCAATCAGCCCCAGCATTTT CASSLAGLNQPQHF
TRBJ1-1 - - TRBV7-2 TGTGCCAGCAGCTTTACAGAGAACACTGAAGCTTTCTTT CASSFTENTEAFF
TRBJ1-5 - TRBD1 TRBV5-1 TGCGCCAGCAGCCCCGGACAGGGGGATAATCAGCCCCAGCATTTT CASSPGQGDNQPQHF
TRBJ2-5 - - TRBV10-1 TGCGCCAGCAGTGAGTCGGGGTCAGCACAAGAGACCCAGTACTTC CASSESGSAQETQYF
TRBJ2-7 - - TRBV5-1 TGCGCCAGCAGCCTAGGGACGGGAGTCTACGAGCAGTACTTC CASSLGTGVYEQYF
TRBJ2-6 - - TRBV4-1 TGCGCCAGCAGCCAATACAGGGCCGGGGCCAACGTCCTGACTTTC CASSQYRAGANVLTF
TRBJ1-6 few - TRBV7-2 TGTGCCAGCAGCTCCCGGGGACGCCAGAATAATTCACCCCTCCACTTT CASSSRGRQNNSPLHF
TRBJ2-2 few - TRBV11-3 TGTGCCAGCAGCAACAGGGCCCCCGGGGAGCTGTTTTTT CASSNRAPGELFF
TRBJ1-5 - - TRBV6-1 TGTGCCAGCAGTGAAGGGGGTTATCAGCCCCAGCATTTT CASSEGGYQPQHF
TRBJ1-2 - TRBD1 TRBV3-1/TRBV3-2 TGTGCCAGCAGCCAAAAATTGGACAGGGCTGGCTACACCTTC CASSQKLDRAGYTF
TRBJ1-1 - - TRBV6-5 TGTGCCAGCAGAGCCGGCATGGGGACTGAAGCTTTCTTT CASRAGMGTEAFF
TRBJ1-4 - - TRBV7-9 TGTGCCAGCAGCTTAGAAGGAAGGGTAAAACTGTTTTTT CASSLEGRVKLFF
TRBJ2-1 once - TRBV6-1 TGTGCCAGCAGTGAATTTGCGGGCCACTACAATGAGCAGTTCTTC CASSEFAGHYNEQFF
TRBJ1-6 - TRBD1 TRBV19 TGTGCCAGTAGTTTCGGACAGGGCAATTCACCCCTCCACTTT CASSFGQGNSPLHF